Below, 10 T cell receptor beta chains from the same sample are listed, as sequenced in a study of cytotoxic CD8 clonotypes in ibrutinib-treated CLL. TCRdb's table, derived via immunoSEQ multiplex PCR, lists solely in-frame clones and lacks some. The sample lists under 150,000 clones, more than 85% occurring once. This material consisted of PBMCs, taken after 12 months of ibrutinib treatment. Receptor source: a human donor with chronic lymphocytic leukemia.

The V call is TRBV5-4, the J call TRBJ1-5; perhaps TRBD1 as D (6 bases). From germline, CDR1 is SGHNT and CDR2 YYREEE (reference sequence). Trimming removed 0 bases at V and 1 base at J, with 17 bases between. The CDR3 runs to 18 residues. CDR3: CASSLGGGGDPSNQPQHF. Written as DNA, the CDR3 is TGTGCCAGCAGCTTGGGAGGGGGAGGGGACCCCAGCAATCAGCCCCAGCATTTT.

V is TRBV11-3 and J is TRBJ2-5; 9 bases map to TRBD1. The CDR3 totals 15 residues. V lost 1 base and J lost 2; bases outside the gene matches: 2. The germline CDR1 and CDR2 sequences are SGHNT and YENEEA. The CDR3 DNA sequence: TGTGCCAGCAGCTTAGGTGGGACAGGGCAAGAGACCCAGTACTTC. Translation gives CASSLGGTGQETQYF.

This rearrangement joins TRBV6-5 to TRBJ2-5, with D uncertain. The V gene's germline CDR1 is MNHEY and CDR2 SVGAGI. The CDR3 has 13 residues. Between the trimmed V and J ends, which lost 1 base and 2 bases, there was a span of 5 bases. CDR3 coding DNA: TGTGCCAGCAGTTACTGGCAACAAGAGACCCAGTACTTC. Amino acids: CASSYWQQETQYF.

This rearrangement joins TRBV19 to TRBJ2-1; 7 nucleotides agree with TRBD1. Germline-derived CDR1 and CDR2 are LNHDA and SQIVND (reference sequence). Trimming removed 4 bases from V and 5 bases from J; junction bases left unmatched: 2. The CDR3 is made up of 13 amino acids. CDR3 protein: CASSRTGNNEQFF. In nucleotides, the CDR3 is TGTGCCAGTAGTAGGACAGGTAACAATGAGCAGTTCTTC.

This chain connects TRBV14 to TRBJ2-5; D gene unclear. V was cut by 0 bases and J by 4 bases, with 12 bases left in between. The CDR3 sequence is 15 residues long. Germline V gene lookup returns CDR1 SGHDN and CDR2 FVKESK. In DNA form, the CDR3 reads TGTGCCAGCAGCCAAGATCTTTTTGTTTCAGAGACCCAGTACTTC. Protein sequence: CASSQDLFVSETQYF.

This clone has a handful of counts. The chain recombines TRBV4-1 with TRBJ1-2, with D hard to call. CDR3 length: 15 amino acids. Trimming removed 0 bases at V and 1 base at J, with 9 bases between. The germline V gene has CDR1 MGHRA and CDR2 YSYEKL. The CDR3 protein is CASSQETAYNYGYTF. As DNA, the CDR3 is TGCGCCAGCAGCCAAGAGACTGCATATAACTATGGCTACACCTTC.

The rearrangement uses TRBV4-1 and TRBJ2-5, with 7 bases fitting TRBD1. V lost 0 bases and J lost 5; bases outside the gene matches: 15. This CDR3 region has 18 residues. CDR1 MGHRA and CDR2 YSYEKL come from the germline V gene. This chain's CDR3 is CASSQEPRQGRLVETQYF. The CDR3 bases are TGCGCCAGCAGCCAAGAACCTAGACAGGGAAGATTGGTTGAGACCCAGTACTTC.

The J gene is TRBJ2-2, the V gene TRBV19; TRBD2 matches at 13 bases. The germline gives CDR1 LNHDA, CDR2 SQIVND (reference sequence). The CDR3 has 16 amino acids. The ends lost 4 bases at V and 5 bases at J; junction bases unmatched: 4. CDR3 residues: CASSTTSGRRTGELFF. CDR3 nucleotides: TGTGCCAGTAGTACGACTAGCGGGAGGAGAACCGGGGAGCTGTTTTTT. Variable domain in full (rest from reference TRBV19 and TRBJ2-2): DGGITQSPKYLFRKEGQNVTLSCEQNLNHDAMYWYRQDPGQGLRLIYYSQIVNDFQKGDIAEGYSVSREKKESFPLTVTSAQKNPTAFYLCASSTTSGRRTGELFFGEGSRLTVL.

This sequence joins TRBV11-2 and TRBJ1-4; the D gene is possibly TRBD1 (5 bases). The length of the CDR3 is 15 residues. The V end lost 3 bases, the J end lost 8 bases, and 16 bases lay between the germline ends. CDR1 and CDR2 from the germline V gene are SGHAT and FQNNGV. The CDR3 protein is CASSFGSGYEEKLFF. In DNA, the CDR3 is TGTGCCAGCAGCTTCGGGTCAGGGTACGAGGAAAAACTGTTTTTT.

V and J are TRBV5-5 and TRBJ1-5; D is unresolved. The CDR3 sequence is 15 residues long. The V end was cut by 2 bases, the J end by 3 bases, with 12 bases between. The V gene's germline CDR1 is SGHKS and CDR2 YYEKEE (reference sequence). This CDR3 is CASSLGDQANQPQHF. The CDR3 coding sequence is TGTGCCAGCAGCTTAGGCGACCAGGCCAATCAGCCCCAGCATTTT.